The 10 T cell receptor beta chains in this list originate from one sample, sequenced in a study of CD8 T cells in ankylosing spondylitis (dated by TCRdb to about 2017). The paper's findings and limits, for the study overall: A TCR beta motif made up of seven or eight highly homologous amino acid variants appeared to be characteristic of blood from ankylosing spondylitis patients.

Libraries came from 5' RACE. Instrument used: Illumina HiSeq 2500. TCRdb reprocessed the public reads (quality trimming at Q25 with fastp, clone calling with MiXCR) and kept in-frame beta chains. Entries that share a CDR3 protein sequence are merged under the most common genes and DNA. The sample data list a few hundred thousand distinct CDR3 sequences, and more than 5.5% of these were observed just once. Approximately 15% of the sample is held by the ten biggest clonotypes. No antigens are known for them. Specimen: blood, either unsorted or a sorted T cell fraction (not recorded which). These receptors came from a male donor with ankylosing spondylitis.

This clonotype has at least ten counts. The chain has TRBV4-2 and TRBJ2-7; TRBD1 agrees at 7 bases. The length of the CDR3 is 13 residues. CDR1 and CDR2 from the germline V gene are LGHNA and YNFKEQ. Trimming took 3 bases from V and 2 from J; bases not matched to a gene: 1. As DNA, the CDR3 is TGTGCCAGCAGCCAGACAGGGACCTACGAGCAGTACTTC. Protein sequence: CASSQTGTYEQYF.

This clonotype was counted only a few times. V is TRBV4-1 and J is TRBJ2-1; D unresolved. Trimming removed 3 bases from V and 0 bases from J, with 12 bases in between. The CDR3 has 16 residues. The germline V gene encodes CDR1 MGHRA and CDR2 YSYEKL. CDR3 in amino acids: CASSHDRHSSYNEQFF. In DNA, the CDR3 is TGCGCCAGCAGCCACGATCGCCATAGCTCCTACAATGAGCAGTTCTTC.

The chain couples TRBV20-1 to TRBJ2-1, with 9 bases fitting TRBD1. Germline loops: CDR1 DFQATT, CDR2 SNEGSKA (reference sequence). J gave up 7 bases and V 0 bases, and 13 bases lay outside the gene matches. This CDR3 is built from 17 residues. The CDR3, as DNA: TGCAGTGCTAGAGAAAAGTCGGGACAGGGTTTTGGGAATGAGCAGTTCTTC. This codes for CSAREKSGQGFGNEQFF.

This clonotype has only a few counts. V gene TRBV7-9 combines with J gene TRBJ2-6; 7 positions agree with TRBD1. The CDR3 loop spans 15 amino acids. With V trimmed by 6 bases and J by 2 bases, 4 bases remained unmatched. The V gene's germline CDR1 is SEHNR and CDR2 FQNEAQ (reference sequence). The CDR3 loop reads CASRSTGTGANVLTF. CDR3 bases: TGTGCCAGCAGATCGACAGGGACTGGGGCCAACGTCCTGACTTTC.

The rearrangement uses TRBV30 and TRBJ1-1, with unresolved D. The CDR3 consists of 13 residues. V lost 4 bases and J 0 bases, leaving 9 bases between the germline ends. Looked up from germline, CDR1 is GTSNPN and CDR2 is SVGIG (reference sequence). In nucleotides, the CDR3 is TGTGCCTGGAAGGAACTAATGAACACTGAAGCTTTCTTT. Protein sequence: CAWKELMNTEAFF.

This clonotype has a count of ten or more. The chain uses TRBV27 and TRBJ1-4; possible D gene TRBD1, 5 bases. The V end lost 5 bases, the J end lost 5 bases, and 15 bases lay between the germline ends. The CDR3 covers 15 residues. Germline CDR1 MNHEY, CDR2 SMNVEV (reference sequence). The CDR3 region has the DNA TGTGCCAGCAGTCGCGGGGGTGGCTTAAATGAAAAACTGTTTTTT. It is translated as CASSRGGGLNEKLFF.

This clonotype came up many times. This chain connects TRBV7-8 to TRBJ1-2, with TRBD1 identical over 11 bases. With V trimmed by 3 bases and J by 8 bases, 8 bases remained unmatched. Germline-derived CDR1 and CDR2 are SGHVS and FQNEAQ. The CDR3 has 15 amino acids. The CDR3 nucleotides read TGTGCCAGCAGCTTGTATCAGGGACAGGGGGGCGGCTACACCTTC. Protein product: CASSLYQGQGGGYTF.

This clonotype showed up many times. The chain combines TRBV12-5 with TRBJ2-3; D is uncertain. Per germline, CDR1 LGHNT and CDR2 FRNRAP. The CDR3 is 16 residues long. V was pared by 4 bases and J by 2 bases, with 16 bases between. The chain's CDR3 is CASGYLYGDNTDTQYF. CDR3 nucleotides: TGTGCTAGTGGTTATCTATACGGAGATAACACAGATACGCAGTATTTT.

The chain carries TRBV2 and TRBJ2-5; perhaps TRBD2 as D (5 bases). This CDR3 spans 15 amino acids. Germline V CDR1 and CDR2: SNHLY, FYNNEI. V dropped 0 bases and J dropped 5 bases, with 13 bases sitting between them. The CDR3 DNA is TGTGCCAGCAGTGAAGCGCTTCGCGGCGGGGAGACCCAGTACTTC. Its protein product is CASSEALRGGETQYF.

This clonotype was recorded a few times. This chain connects TRBV7-6 to TRBJ1-1; TRBD1 agrees at 7 bases. This CDR3 has 16 amino acids. The V segment lost 3 bases and the J segment 0 bases; nucleotides outside the gene matches: 7. Looked up from germline, CDR1 is SGHVS and CDR2 is FNYEAQ. CDR3 loop: CASSFFTGQMNTEAFF. The CDR3 DNA sequence: TGTGCCAGCAGCTTTTTCACGGGACAGATGAACACTGAAGCTTTCTTT.